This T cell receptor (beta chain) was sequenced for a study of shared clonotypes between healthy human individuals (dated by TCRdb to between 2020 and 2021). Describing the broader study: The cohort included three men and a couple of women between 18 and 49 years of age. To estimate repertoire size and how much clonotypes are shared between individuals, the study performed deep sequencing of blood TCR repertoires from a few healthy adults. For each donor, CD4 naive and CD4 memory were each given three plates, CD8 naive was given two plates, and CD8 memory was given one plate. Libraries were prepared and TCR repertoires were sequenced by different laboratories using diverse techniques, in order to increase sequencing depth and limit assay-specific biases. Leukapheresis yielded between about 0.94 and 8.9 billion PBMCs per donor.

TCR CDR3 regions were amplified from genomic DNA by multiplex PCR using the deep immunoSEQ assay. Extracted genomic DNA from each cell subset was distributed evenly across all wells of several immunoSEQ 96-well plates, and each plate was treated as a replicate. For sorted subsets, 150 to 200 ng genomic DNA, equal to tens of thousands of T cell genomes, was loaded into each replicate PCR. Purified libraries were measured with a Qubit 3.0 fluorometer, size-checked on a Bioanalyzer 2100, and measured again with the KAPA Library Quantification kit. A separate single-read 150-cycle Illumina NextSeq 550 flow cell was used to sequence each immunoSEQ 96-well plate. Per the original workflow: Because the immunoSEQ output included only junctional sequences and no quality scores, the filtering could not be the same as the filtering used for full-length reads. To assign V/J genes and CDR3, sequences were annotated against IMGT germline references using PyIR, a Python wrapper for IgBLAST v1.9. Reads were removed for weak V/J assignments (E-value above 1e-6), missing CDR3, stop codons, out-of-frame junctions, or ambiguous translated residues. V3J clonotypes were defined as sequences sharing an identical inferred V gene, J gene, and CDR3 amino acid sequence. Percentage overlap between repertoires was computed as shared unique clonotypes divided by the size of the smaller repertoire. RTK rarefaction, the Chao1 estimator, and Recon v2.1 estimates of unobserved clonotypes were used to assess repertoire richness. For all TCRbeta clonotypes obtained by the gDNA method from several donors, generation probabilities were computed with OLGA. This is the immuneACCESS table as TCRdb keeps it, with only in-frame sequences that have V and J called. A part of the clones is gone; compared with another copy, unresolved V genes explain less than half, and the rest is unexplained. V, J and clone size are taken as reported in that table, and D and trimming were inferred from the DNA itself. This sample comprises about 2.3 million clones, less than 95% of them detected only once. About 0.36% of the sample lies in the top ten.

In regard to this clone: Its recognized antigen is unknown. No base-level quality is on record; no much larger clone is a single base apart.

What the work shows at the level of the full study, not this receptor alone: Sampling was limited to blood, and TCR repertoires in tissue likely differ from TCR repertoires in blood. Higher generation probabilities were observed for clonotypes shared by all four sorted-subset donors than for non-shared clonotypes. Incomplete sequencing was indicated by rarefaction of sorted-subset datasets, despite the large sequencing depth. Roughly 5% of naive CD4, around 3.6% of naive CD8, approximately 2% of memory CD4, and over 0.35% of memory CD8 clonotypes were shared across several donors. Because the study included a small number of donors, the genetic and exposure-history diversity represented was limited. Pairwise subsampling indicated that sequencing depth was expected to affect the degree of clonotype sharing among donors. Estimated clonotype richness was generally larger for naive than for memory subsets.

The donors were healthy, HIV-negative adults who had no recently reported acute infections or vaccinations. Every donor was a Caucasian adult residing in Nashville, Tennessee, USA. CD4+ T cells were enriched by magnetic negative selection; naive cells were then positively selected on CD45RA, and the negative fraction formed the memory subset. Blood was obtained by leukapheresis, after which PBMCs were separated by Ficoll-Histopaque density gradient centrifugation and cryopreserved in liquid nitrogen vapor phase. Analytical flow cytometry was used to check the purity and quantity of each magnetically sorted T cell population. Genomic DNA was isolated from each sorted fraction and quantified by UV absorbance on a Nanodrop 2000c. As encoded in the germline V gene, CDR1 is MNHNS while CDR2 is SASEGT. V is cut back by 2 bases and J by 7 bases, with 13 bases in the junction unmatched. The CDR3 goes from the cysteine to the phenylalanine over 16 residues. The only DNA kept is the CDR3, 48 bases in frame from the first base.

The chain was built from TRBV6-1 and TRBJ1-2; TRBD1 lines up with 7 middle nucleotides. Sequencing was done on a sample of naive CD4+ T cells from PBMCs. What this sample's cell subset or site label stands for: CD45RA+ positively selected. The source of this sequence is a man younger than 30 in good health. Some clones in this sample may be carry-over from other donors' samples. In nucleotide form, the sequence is TGTGCCAGCAGTGAACAGGTGGTCAAGGGGGCGGGTGGCTACACCTTC. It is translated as CASSEQVVKGAGGYTF.